A single sample is the source of the 3 T cell receptor beta chains below, sequenced in a study of human T cells and chemical hapten exposure. A single record per CDR3 protein comes from TCRdb applying MiXCR to the RACE reads. The repertoire holds about 80,000 distinct CDR3 sequences, 12% to 15% seen once, with approximately 4.5% in the top ten. Time point noted: pre-sensitization, week 0. Treatment here: therapeutic diphenylcyclopropenone sensitization with weekly scalp DPC. The sequencing used whole blood, collected in connection with sensitization to the hapten diphenylcyclopropenone (DPC). All receptors derive from a woman in her fifties or sixties with alopecia areata. Some clones in this sample may be carry-over from other donors' samples.

The J gene is TRBJ2-1, the V gene TRBV20-1; 8 bases are shared with TRBD1. Germline CDR1 is DFQATT and CDR2 is SNEGSKA (reference sequence). The length of the CDR3 is 13 residues. The CDR3 loop is CSQTGGFDNEQFF. The CDR3 nucleotides read TGCAGCCAAACAGGGGGGTTCGACAATGAGCAGTTCTTC.

The J gene is TRBJ1-6, the V gene TRBV7-2; D is unresolved. CDR1 is SGHTA and CDR2 is FQGNSA in the germline V gene. The CDR3 has 12 amino acids. Trimming shortened V by 3 bases and J by 8 bases, and 5 bases separated the two germline ends. CDR3 in amino acids: CASSFSDSPLHF. The CDR3 DNA reads as TGTGCCAGCAGCTTCTCCGATTCACCCCTCCACTTT.

The table lists this clonotype with many counts. This sequence joins TRBV10-1 and TRBJ1-5, with D possibly matching TRBD1 (5 bases). Germline CDR1 reads WNHNN; CDR2 reads SYGVQD (reference sequence). The germline V and J ends were trimmed by 7 bases and 4 bases, with 11 bases remaining between them. The CDR3 has 13 residues. In DNA form, the CDR3 reads TGCGCCAGCATCCGACAGACTAATCAGCCCCAGCATTTT. Its translation: CASIRQTNQPQHF.